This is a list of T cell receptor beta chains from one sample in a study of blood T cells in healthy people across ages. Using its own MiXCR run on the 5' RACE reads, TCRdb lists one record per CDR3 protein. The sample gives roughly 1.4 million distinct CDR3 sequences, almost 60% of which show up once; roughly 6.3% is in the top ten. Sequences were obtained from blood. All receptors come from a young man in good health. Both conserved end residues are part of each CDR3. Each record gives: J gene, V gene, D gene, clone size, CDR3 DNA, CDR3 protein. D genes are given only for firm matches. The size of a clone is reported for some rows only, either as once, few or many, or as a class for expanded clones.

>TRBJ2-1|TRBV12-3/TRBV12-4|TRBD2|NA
TGTGCCAGCAGTTTTACTCTAGCGGGAGGGAGTTCCTACAATGAGCAGTTCTTC
CASSFTLAGGSSYNEQFF
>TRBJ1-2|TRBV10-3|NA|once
TGTGCCATCAGTGACTCGCCCTTAGGAAGAGAAGCTAACTATGGCTACACCTTC
CAISDSPLGREANYGYTF
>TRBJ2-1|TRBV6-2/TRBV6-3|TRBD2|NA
TGTGCCAGCAGTAGCGGGATCAGCTCCTACAATGAGCAGTTCTTC
CASSSGISSYNEQFF
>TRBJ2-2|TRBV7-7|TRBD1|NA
TGTGCTAGCAGCTTGGGACAGGGGGCGCCCGGGGAGCTGTTTTTT
CASSLGQGAPGELFF
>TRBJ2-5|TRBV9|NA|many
TGTGCCAGCAGCGTTACAGGGCAAGAGACCCAGTACTTC
CASSVTGQETQYF
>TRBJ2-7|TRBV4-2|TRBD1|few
TGTGCCAGCAGCCACAGAACCGGGACAGGCTACGAGCAGTACTTC
CASSHRTGTGYEQYF
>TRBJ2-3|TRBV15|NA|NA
TGTGCCGCACATAGGAATCCCACAGATACGCAGTATTTT
CAAHRNPTDTQYF
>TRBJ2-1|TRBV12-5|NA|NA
TGTGCTAGTGGTTTGGTACCTGGCGGCAATGAGCAGTTCTTC
CASGLVPGGNEQFF
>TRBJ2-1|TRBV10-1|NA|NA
TGCGCCAGCAGTGAGGACCGCGAGGGGGCCTACAATGAGCAGTTCTTC
CASSEDREGAYNEQFF
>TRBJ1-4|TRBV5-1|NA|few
TGCGCCAGCTCCACCGATCCTGGCGAAAAACTGTTTTTT
CASSTDPGEKLFF
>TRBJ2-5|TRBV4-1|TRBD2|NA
TGCGCCAGCAGACACGCGGGGGGGCGAATAGAGACCCAGTACTTC
CASRHAGGRIETQYF
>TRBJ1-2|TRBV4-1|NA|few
TGCGCCAGCAGCCATCCCGCTCCCCTCCCAATTGGCTACACCTTC
CASSHPAPLPIGYTF
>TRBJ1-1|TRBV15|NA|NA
TGTGCCACCAGCCCCTACAGAAACCCGAACACTGAAGCTTTCTTT
CATSPYRNPNTEAFF
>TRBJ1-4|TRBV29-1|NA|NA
TGCAGCGTTAGCTCTAGGACGGCAAATGAAAAACTGTTTTTT
CSVSSRTANEKLFF
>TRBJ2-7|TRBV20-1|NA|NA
TGCAGTGCTAGAGAGGCGGGCACAAGTCCCTACGAGCAGTACTTC
CSAREAGTSPYEQYF
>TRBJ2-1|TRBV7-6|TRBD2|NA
TGTGCCAGCAGCTTCGAGTTTCCAGCGGGAGCCAATGAGCAGTTCTTC
CASSFEFPAGANEQFF
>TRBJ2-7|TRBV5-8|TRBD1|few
TGTGCCAGCAGCTCGGACAGGGACGAGCAGTACTTC
CASSSDRDEQYF
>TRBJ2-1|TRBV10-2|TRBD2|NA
TGCGCCAGCAGGGCCGGGGTGTCTGGATCGGCTAGCGGTCACAATGAGCAGTTCTTC
CASRAGVSGSASGHNEQFF
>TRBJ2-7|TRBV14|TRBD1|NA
TGTGCCAGCAGCCATGTCAGACAGGGGAGGCCTGGCGAGCAGTACTTC
CASSHVRQGRPGEQYF
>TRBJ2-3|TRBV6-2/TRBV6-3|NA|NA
TGTGCCAGCAGTTACGGGCGGGCCGCGGGGTATTTT
CASSYGRAAGYF
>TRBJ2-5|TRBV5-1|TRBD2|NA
TGCGCCAGCAGCATATATAGCGGGAGAGGAAGAGAGACCCAGTACTTC
CASSIYSGRGRETQYF
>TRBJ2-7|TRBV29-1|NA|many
TGCAGCGTTGGAGAAACTCGCTACGAGCAGTACTTC
CSVGETRYEQYF
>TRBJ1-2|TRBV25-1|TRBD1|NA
TGTGCCAGCAGTGACGACCGGATGGACAGGGGGCGTGGTGGCTACACCTTC
CASSDDRMDRGRGGYTF
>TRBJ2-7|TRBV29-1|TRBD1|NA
TGCAGCGTTGTTCCGGGACAGGGCTACGAGCAGTACTTC
CSVVPGQGYEQYF
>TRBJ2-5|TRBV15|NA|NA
TGTGCCACCAGCTCCACACAAGAGACCCAGTACTTC
CATSSTQETQYF
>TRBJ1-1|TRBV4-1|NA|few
TGCGCCAGCAGCCAAGCGGGGGGCGGGTTGGTCACTGAAGCTTTCTTT
CASSQAGGGLVTEAFF
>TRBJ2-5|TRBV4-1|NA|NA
TGCGCCAGCAGCCAAGGGGTAGCGCGGGAGACCCAGTACTTC
CASSQGVARETQYF
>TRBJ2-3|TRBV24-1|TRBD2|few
TGTGCCACCAGTGCTACGCGGGAGGGCCCCGGTACGCAGTATTTT
CATSATREGPGTQYF
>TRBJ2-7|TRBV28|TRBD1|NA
TGTGCCAGCAGATGGGGACAGTCAGCCTACGAGCAGTACTTC
CASRWGQSAYEQYF
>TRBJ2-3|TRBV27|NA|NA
TGTGCCAGCAGTTTAATGGGAGGGGGACGGCAGTATTTT
CASSLMGGGRQYF
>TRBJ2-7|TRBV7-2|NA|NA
TGTGCCAGCAGCCCCCGGCGTGATTTGGGGTCCTACGAGCAGTACTTC
CASSPRRDLGSYEQYF
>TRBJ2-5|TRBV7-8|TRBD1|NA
TGTGCCAGCAGCCAGAGGACAGGGGGTACAGAGACCCAGTACTTC
CASSQRTGGTETQYF
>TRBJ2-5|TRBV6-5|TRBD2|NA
TGTGCCAGCAGCCCGGGACTAGCGTCCCAAGAGACCCAGTACTTC
CASSPGLASQETQYF
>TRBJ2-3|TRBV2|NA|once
TGTGCCAGCAGTGAATTGGCGGGAATCTCAGATACGCAGTATTTT
CASSELAGISDTQYF
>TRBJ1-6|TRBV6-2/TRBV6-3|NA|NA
TGTGCCAGCGAGGGGAGCTCCTATAATTCACCCCTCCACTTT
CASEGSSYNSPLHF
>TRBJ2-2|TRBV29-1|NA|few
TGCAGCGTGGACAGGAACACCGGGGAGCTGTTTTTT
CSVDRNTGELFF
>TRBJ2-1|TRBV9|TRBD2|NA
TGTGCCAGCAGCGTAGACGGGGGGGGATCCAATGAGCAGTTCTTC
CASSVDGGGSNEQFF
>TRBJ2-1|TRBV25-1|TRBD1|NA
TGTGCCCCCCAGGGGGGGGACAGGGGATACAATGAGCAGTTCTTC
CAPQGGDRGYNEQFF
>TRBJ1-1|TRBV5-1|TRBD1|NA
TGCGCCAGCAGCGGGACAGGGGGTTGGACTGAAGCTTTCTTT
CASSGTGGWTEAFF
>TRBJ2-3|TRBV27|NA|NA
TGTGCCAGCAGGGCCGGAACCCATCTTATCGGGTTCACAGATACGCAGTATTTT
CASRAGTHLIGFTDTQYF